The present T cell receptor beta chain was sequenced within a study of blood T cell repertoires in COVID-19. Across the study: Acute-phase and convalescent COVID-19 samples originated in the United States, Italy and Spain.

As handled by the study authors: Estimation of nucleated cell counts was performed using reference gene primer amplification. Sequenced by immunoSEQ multiplex PCR; TCRdb stores in-frame clones only, minus some. V and J calls and clone size are copied from that table; D and trimming were computed from the DNA. The sample consists of more than 150,000 clones, around 81% of them appearing once. The Seattle patients joined while their infection was active and were tracked longitudinally afterward. The CDR3 sequence is 15 residues long. Per the germline V gene, CDR1 is LGHNA and CDR2 is YSLEER. The V end lost 0 bases, the J end lost 4 bases, and 12 bases lay between the germline ends. In this sample, this clone turned up a few times.

The TCR originated in a woman older than 75 with COVID-19, enrolled during active disease. The chain couples TRBV4-3 to TRBJ1-2; D may be TRBD1 (6 bases). The sample comprised peripheral blood. The CDR3 bases are TGCGCCAGCAGCCAAGATCCGGACAGCGTCTATGGCTACACCTTC. Its protein product is CASSQDPDSVYGYTF.